These 22 T cell receptor beta chains came from one sample sequenced in a study of T cells in Graves' hyperthyroidism and ophthalmopathy. Using RNA transcripts as the source, TCR beta CDR3 regions were amplified. Using the HTBI primer set, a first-round RT-PCR was run on the TCR CDR3. MiXCR, run by TCRdb on the multiplex PCR reads, gives a single entry per CDR3 protein. Counted here are about 680,000 distinct CDR3 sequences, around 40% occurring once; the ten biggest clones make up roughly 30%. The sample was blood. The source of these receptors is a woman between 40 and 55 years old with Graves' hyperthyroidism.

This chain links TRBV12-3 or TRBV12-4 with TRBJ1-1, with D possibly being TRBD1 (5 bases). Trimming took 5 bases from V and 3 from J, leaving 16 bases between them. The CDR3 has 15 amino acids. The CDR3 DNA sequence: TGTGCCAGCAGTACGGAAGGCGGGGGGGACACTGAAGCTTTCTTT. Protein sequence: CASSTEGGGDTEAFF.

This clonotype was detected ten times or more. This chain connects TRBV7-9 to TRBJ1-1; D not resolved. From germline, CDR1 is SEHNR and CDR2 FQNEAQ (reference sequence). V lost 2 bases, J lost 4 bases, and 14 bases lay in between. The CDR3 loop spans 15 amino acids. The CDR3 nucleotides read TGTGCCAGCAGCTTATCAAGGTGGCTCTTCACTGAAGCTTTCTTT. Translated: CASSLSRWLFTEAFF. Full variable domain (outside the CDR3, taken from reference TRBV7-9 and TRBJ1-1): DTGVSQNPRHKITKRGQNVTFRCDPISEHNRLYWYRQTLGQGPEFLTYFQNEAQLEKSRLLSDRFSAERPKGSFSTLEIQRTEQGDSAMYLCASSLSRWLFTEAFFGQGTRLTVV.

The chain joins TRBV20-1 to TRBJ2-7; 8 bases line up with TRBD2. CDR3 length: 15 residues. V was pared by 6 bases and J by 6 bases, with 16 bases of the junction left unmatched. CDR1 is DFQATT, CDR2 SNEGSKA, per germline (reference sequence). CDR3 region: CSAYIGLASRGEQYF. CDR3 in DNA: TGCAGTGCCTATATCGGACTAGCTTCCCGCGGCGAGCAGTACTTC.

This clonotype was recorded many times. The chain couples TRBV12-3 or TRBV12-4 to TRBJ2-7; either TRBD1 or TRBD2 may supply D (5 bases each). V dropped 6 bases and J dropped 7 bases, with 16 bases sitting between them. The CDR3 contains 13 residues. The CDR3 region is CASSPRGLGEQYF. Written as DNA, the CDR3 is TGTGCCAGCAGCCCGAGGGGCTTGGGGGAGCAGTACTTC.

This clonotype was seen many times. As DNA, the CDR3 is TGCGCCAGCAGCCTAAGCTTGGGGACCACTGAAGCTTTCTTT. It codes for CASSLSLGTTEAFF. This chain connects TRBV5-1 to TRBJ1-1; a weak D match, TRBD1 (5 bases). Trimming left V 4 bases short and J 4 bases short, with 14 bases between. In germline, CDR1 is SGHRS, CDR2 YFSETQ. The CDR3 spans 14 residues. Looking up the rest from reference TRBV5-1 and TRBJ1-1 gives the full variable domain: KAGVTQTPRYLIKTRGQQVTLSCSPISGHRSVSWYQQTPGQGLQFLFEYFSETQRNKGNFPGRFSGRQFSNSRSEMNVSTLELGDSALYLCASSLSLGTTEAFFGQGTRLTVV.

To note about this clonotype: A much bigger clone sits one base away, suggesting this may be a read error. The chain couples TRBV20-1 to TRBJ2-5; 11 bases align to TRBD1. CDR1 is DFQATT and CDR2 is SNEGSKA in the germline V gene (reference sequence). The junction had 7 bases not matched to a gene; V was cut back by 3 bases and J by 4 bases. This CDR3 contains 15 residues. In nucleotides, the CDR3 is TGCAGTGCTAGGACCGGGACAGGGGGTCTAGAGACCCAGTACTTC. It codes for CSARTGTGGLETQYF.

The CDR3 DNA reads as TGTGCCAGCACGTGGTATAGCAATCAGCCCCAGCATTTT. Amino acids: CASTWYSNQPQHF. The chain combines TRBV6-6 with TRBJ1-5; D is unclear. Germline assignment: CDR1 MNHNY and CDR2 SVGAGI (reference sequence). Deletions cut 7 bases from V and 0 bases from J, with 7 bases between. The CDR3 totals 13 residues.

J is TRBJ1-2 and V is TRBV10-3, with D perhaps matching TRBD1 (6 bases). Trimming left V 8 bases short and J 8 bases short, with 12 bases between. The CDR3 totals 11 residues. Germline V gives CDR1 ENHRY, CDR2 SYGVKD. As DNA, the CDR3 is TGTGCCATCGAGGGGGGATACGGCTACACCTTC. Its translation: CAIEGGYGYTF.

The chain combines TRBV7-2 with TRBJ2-7; D is perhaps TRBD1 (5 bases). Trimming pared 6 bases from V and 3 bases from J, leaving 21 bases between. The CDR3 loop spans 16 amino acids. CDR1 is SGHTA, CDR2 FQGNSA, per germline. In DNA form, the CDR3 reads TGTGCCAGCAGTTCCCGAGTGGTCAGGGAAAACTACGAGCAGTACTTC. It translates to CASSSRVVRENYEQYF.

V and J are TRBV19 and TRBJ1-1, with a weak D call TRBD1 (6 bases). The V gene's germline CDR1 is LNHDA and CDR2 SQIVND (reference sequence). The CDR3 sequence is 16 residues long. The V and J ends lost 4 bases and 0 bases respectively, with 15 bases between them. The CDR3 protein is CASSRPGQYMNTEAFF. The DNA for the CDR3 is TGTGCCAGTAGTAGGCCGGGACAATATATGAACACTGAAGCTTTCTTT.

This sequence joins TRBV28 and TRBJ1-1; D is possibly TRBD1 (6 bases). Germline V gene lookup returns CDR1 MDHEN and CDR2 SYDVKM. V was clipped by 6 bases and J by 10 bases, with 12 bases between them. The CDR3 contains 11 residues. The CDR3 nucleotides read TGTGCCAGCAGACGGTGGGGGCTAGCTTTCTTT. Translating gives CASRRWGLAFF.

The V and J genes are TRBV6-6 and TRBJ1-4; maybe TRBD1 (5 bases). The CDR3 length is 16 residues. Germline CDR1 is MNHNY and CDR2 is SVGAGI (reference sequence). Trimming removed 4 bases from V and 6 bases from J, with 18 bases in between. CDR3 DNA sequence: TGTGCCAGCAGTTCACCGGGACGTGAGACTTATGAAAAACTGTTTTTT. This gives the protein CASSSPGRETYEKLFF.

The gene calls are TRBV4-3 and TRBJ1-3, with unresolved D. Per the germline V gene, CDR1 is LGHNA and CDR2 is YSLEER. The CDR3 is 15 residues long. V lost 0 bases to trimming and J lost 3 bases, with 9 bases between them. For the CDR3, the DNA is TGCGCCAGCAGCCAAGACGGGGTCAGTGGAAACACCATATATTTT. Translated: CASSQDGVSGNTIYF.

The genes are TRBV7-2 and TRBJ1-4; 7 bases align to TRBD1. Germline CDR1 reads SGHTA; CDR2 reads FQGNSA. This CDR3 has 13 residues. The V gene end was trimmed by 6 bases and the J gene end by 8 bases; junction bases not matched to a gene: 6. CDR3 DNA: TGTGCCAGCAGACCAGACAGGGAGGAAAAACTGTTTTTT. As protein: CASRPDREEKLFF.

This clonotype showed up many times. The gene calls are TRBV10-1 and TRBJ2-5; a possible D gene is TRBD1 (6 bases). CDR1 and CDR2 from the germline V gene are WNHNN and SYGVQD (reference sequence). The V and J ends lost 4 bases and 5 bases respectively, with 32 bases between them. There are 20 residues in the CDR3. The CDR3 reads CASSVLVKLASGTGKETQYF. CDR3 nucleotides: TGCGCCAGCAGTGTCCTGGTAAAATTAGCGAGTGGTACAGGGAAGGAGACCCAGTACTTC.

Notes on this clonotype: A read error may explain this, as a much larger clone is one base away. CDR3 sequence reads: CASGAAEETQYF. CDR3 DNA: TGTGCCAGTGGGGCGGCCGAGGAGACCCAGTACTTC. The rearrangement joins TRBV7-9 to TRBJ2-5; D is possibly TRBD1 (5 bases). Looked up from germline, CDR1 is SEHNR and CDR2 is FQNEAQ (reference sequence). Trimming cost V 9 bases and J 5 bases, with 13 bases left between them. CDR3 size: 12 residues.

This clonotype was counted ten times or more. The chain recombines TRBV20-1 with TRBJ2-7; D unclear. V gave up 3 bases and J gave up 4 bases, with 7 bases separating them. This CDR3 is 11 amino acids long. The germline CDR1 and CDR2 sequences are DFQATT and SNEGSKA (reference sequence). CDR3 amino acids: CSASDTYEQYF. CDR3 nucleotide sequence: TGCAGTGCTAGCGACACTTACGAGCAGTACTTC.

This clonotype was found many times. V and J are TRBV12-3 or TRBV12-4 and TRBJ1-2; D not certain. The V and J ends lost 5 bases and 4 bases respectively, with 8 bases between them. The CDR3 contains 12 residues. CDR3 sequence (DNA): TGTGCCAGCAGTCCGAACAGCTATGGCTACACCTTC. Protein product: CASSPNSYGYTF.

This clonotype appeared a few times. The chain has TRBV4-3 and TRBJ1-5; D is undetermined. The CDR3 spans 18 residues. Trimming took off 1 base at V and 1 base at J, with 17 bases between the two ends. Germline V lookup: CDR1 LGHNA, CDR2 YSLEER. DNA of the CDR3: TGCGCCAGCAGCCAAGTTGCCCGTCATTTGGCAAGCAATCAGCCCCAGCATTTT. Its protein is CASSQVARHLASNQPQHF.

This clonotype was picked up many times. The chain uses TRBV5-1 and TRBJ1-2; D unclear. The germline V gene encodes CDR1 SGHRS and CDR2 YFSETQ. The CDR3 spans 15 residues. Deletions cut 0 bases from V and 2 bases from J, with 11 bases between. CDR3 protein: CASSLAAGTNYGYTF. Here the CDR3 DNA reads TGCGCCAGCAGCTTGGCTGCAGGAACCAACTATGGCTACACCTTC.

The chain uses TRBV7-2 and TRBJ2-7; either TRBD1 or TRBD2 may fit D (5 bases each). CDR1 and CDR2 from the germline V gene are SGHTA and FQGNSA. V lost 5 bases and J lost 4, with 18 bases in between. The CDR3 is made up of 15 amino acids. The DNA of the CDR3 is TGTGCCAGCAGCCGGGGCGGTATAGCGCAATACGAGCAGTACTTC. Translated, it gives CASSRGGIAQYEQYF. The variable domain in full, with the rest retrieved from reference TRBV7-2 and TRBJ2-7, is GAGVSQSPSNKVTEKGKDVELRCDPISGHTALYWYRQSLGQGLEFLIYFQGNSAPDKSGLPSDRFSAERTGGSVSTLTIQRTQQEDSAVYLCASSRGGIAQYEQYFGPGTRLTVT.

V is TRBV6-5 and J is TRBJ2-1; TRBD2 aligns across 8 bases. The CDR3 extends over 16 amino acids. J was trimmed by 2 bases and V by 5 bases; bases with no gene match: 8. Germline V gene data show CDR1 as MNHEY and CDR2 as SVGAGI. For the CDR3, the DNA is TGTGCCAGCAGTAGACGGGGACTAGGGGCCTACAATGAGCAGTTCTTC. The encoded protein is CASSRRGLGAYNEQFF.